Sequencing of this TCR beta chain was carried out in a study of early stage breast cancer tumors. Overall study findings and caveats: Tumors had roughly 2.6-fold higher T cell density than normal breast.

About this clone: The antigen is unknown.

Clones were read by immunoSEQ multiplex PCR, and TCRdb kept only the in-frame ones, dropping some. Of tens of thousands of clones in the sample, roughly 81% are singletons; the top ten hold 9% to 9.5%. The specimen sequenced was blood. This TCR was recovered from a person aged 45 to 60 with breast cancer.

Here the CDR3 DNA reads TGTGCCAGCAGCTTATTAAGCTCCGACTACGAGCAGTACTTC. This gives the protein CASSLLSSDYEQYF. V and J are TRBV7-9 and TRBJ2-7, with D unresolved. Germline V gene sequence: CDR1 SEHNR, CDR2 FQNEAQ (reference sequence). CDR3 length: 14 amino acids. The ends were cut back, 2 bases at V and 3 bases at J, with 11 bases in the middle.